The 23 T cell receptor beta chains given below trace back to one sample, sequenced in a study of OX40 agonist ivuxolimab in advanced cancers. Sequenced by immunoSEQ multiplex PCR; TCRdb stores in-frame clones only, minus some. The top ten hold approximately 22% of the sample, which has about 18,000 clones, around 70% seen once. The sequencing used CD4+ or CD8+ T cells sorted from blood, collected in a trial of the OX40 agonist ivuxolimab. These receptors were collected from an adult with an advanced solid tumor such as melanoma, head and neck, liver or kidney cancer.

The V gene is TRBV19, the J gene TRBJ2-3; the D is unclear. In germline, CDR1 is LNHDA, CDR2 SQIVND (reference sequence). Trimming left V 2 bases short and J 1 base short, with 10 bases between. The CDR3 sequence is 15 residues long. The CDR3 spells CASSILGRGTDTQYF. The CDR3 DNA reads TGTGCCAGTAGTATATTGGGCCGCGGCACAGATACGCAGTATTTT.

The V call is TRBV18, the J call TRBJ1-1; D gene uncertain. V lost 6 bases and J lost 1, with 21 bases in between. Per the germline V gene, CDR1 is KGHSH and CDR2 is LQKENI. This CDR3 contains 17 residues. The CDR3 protein is CASSHIPLSRGNTEAFF. The CDR3 DNA reads as TGTGCCAGCTCCCACATACCCCTATCGCGAGGGAACACTGAAGCTTTCTTT.

This clone was seen a few times. The chain is built from TRBV2 and TRBJ1-6; D gene uncertain. Trimming removed 4 bases from V and 3 bases from J, with 16 bases in between. Germline CDR1 is SNHLY and CDR2 is FYNNEI. The CDR3 is made up of 17 amino acids. CDR3: CASSVLGVHLYNSPLHF. CDR3 nucleotide sequence: TGTGCCAGCAGTGTCCTCGGCGTCCACCTCTATAATTCACCCCTCCACTTT.

The chain recombines TRBV19 with TRBJ2-1; D is possibly TRBD2 (6 bases). The CDR3 totals 15 residues. The germline V and J ends were trimmed by 3 bases and 1 base, with 10 bases remaining between them. Germline assignment: CDR1 LNHDA and CDR2 SQIVND (reference sequence). DNA of the CDR3: TGTGCCAGTAGTATGGCGGGGACGTCCTACAATGAGCAGTTCTTC. Protein product: CASSMAGTSYNEQFF.

This chain links TRBV18 with TRBJ2-5; perhaps TRBD1 as D (6 bases). The DNA matches TRBJ2-7 better at its end, which makes the J call doubtful. The CDR3 is made up of 16 amino acids. Germline CDR1 KGHSH, CDR2 LQKENI. The CDR3 DNA is TGTGCCAGCTCACCAAGAGGTTCACAGGGAGACTACGAGCAGTACTTC. Its protein product is CASSPRGSQGDYEQYF.

This chain uses TRBV5-4 with TRBJ2-1, with 8 bases fitting TRBD1. Germline CDR1 SGHNT, CDR2 YYREEE (reference sequence). The CDR3 has 13 residues. After removal of 4 bases from V and 5 bases from J, the junction contained 2 bases not matched to a gene. CDR3 in amino acids: CASSAGQDNEQFF. CDR3 DNA: TGTGCCAGCAGCGCGGGACAGGACAATGAGCAGTTCTTC.

The CDR3 is CASSQDRGDQPQHF. CDR3 bases: TGCGCCAGCAGCCAAGATCGAGGAGACCAGCCCCAGCATTTT. The V gene is TRBV4-3, the J gene TRBJ1-5; D uncertain. Deletions cut 0 bases from V and 7 bases from J, with 10 bases between. Germline V CDR1 and CDR2: LGHNA, YSLEER. This CDR3 comprises 14 residues.

The chain employs TRBV7-2 and TRBJ2-5; 7 bases agree with TRBD2. Germline lookup yields CDR1 SGHTA and CDR2 FQGNSA. This CDR3 comprises 13 residues. Losses at the gene ends were 5 bases for V and 5 bases for J; bases not matched to a gene: 5. Here the CDR3 DNA reads TGTGCCAGCAGCCACGGGGGGAGGGAGACCCAGTACTTC. Translating it yields CASSHGGRETQYF.

This clone appeared a single time. The chain links TRBV7-6 to TRBJ2-1; 11 nucleotides match TRBD2. The CDR3 is 17 residues long. Germline V gene sequence: CDR1 SGHVS, CDR2 FNYEAQ. Trimming cost V 5 bases and J 6 bases; bases outside gene matches: 12. CDR3 in amino acids: CASSPFSGGALVNEQFF. As DNA, the CDR3 is TGTGCCAGCAGCCCCTTTAGCGGGGGGGCCCTTGTCAATGAGCAGTTCTTC.

Here the CDR3 reads CASRLTGGGQPQHF. The CDR3 DNA reads as TGTGCCAGCAGACTTACAGGGGGCGGTCAGCCCCAGCATTTT. The chain recombines TRBV28 with TRBJ1-5; 9 positions match TRBD1. This CDR3 is built from 14 residues. V lost 6 bases to trimming and J lost 6 bases; unmatched junction nucleotides: 6. Germline CDR1 is MDHEN and CDR2 is SYDVKM. Complete variable domain (other parts from reference TRBV28 and TRBJ1-5): DVKVTQSSRYLVKRTGEKVFLECVQDMDHENMFWYRQDPGLGLRLIYFSYDVKMKEKGDIPEGYSVSREKKERFSLILESASTNQTSMYLCASRLTGGGQPQHFGDGTRLSIL.

This clone came up a few times. The V and J genes are TRBV13 and TRBJ1-3; D call uncertain. The CDR3 is 15 residues long. Germline lookup yields CDR1 PRHDT and CDR2 FYEKMQ (reference sequence). Trimming cost V 1 base and J 1 base, with 8 bases left between them. The CDR3 DNA reads TGTGCCAGCAGCTTAGACACGGGTTCTGGAAACACCATATATTTT. This gives the protein CASSLDTGSGNTIYF. Based on the CDR3 plus reference TRBV13 and TRBJ1-3, the full variable domain is AAGVIQSPRHLIKEKRETATLKCYPIPRHDTVYWYQQGPGQDPQFLISFYEKMQSDKGSIPDRFSAQQFSDYHSELNMSSLELGDSALYFCASSLDTGSGNTIYFGEGSWLTVV.

The chain couples TRBV27 to TRBJ2-1, with unresolved D. CDR3 length: 15 residues. With 2 bases removed from V and 0 bases from J, the gap between germline ends came to 8 bases. Germline CDR1 MNHEY, CDR2 SMNVEV (reference sequence). As DNA, the CDR3 is TGTGCCAGCAGTTTAGACACTCCCTCCTACAATGAGCAGTTCTTC. This gives the protein CASSLDTPSYNEQFF.

This clone was seen only a few times. J is TRBJ2-1 and V is TRBV27; D tentatively fits TRBD1 or TRBD2 (5 bases each). Trimming removed 5 bases from V and 3 bases from J, with 14 bases in between. This CDR3 has 15 residues. Germline CDR1 is MNHEY and CDR2 is SMNVEV (reference sequence). CDR3 coding DNA: TGTGCCAGCAGTCCCCGGGACCCCGGCTACAATGAGCAGTTCTTC. Its protein is CASSPRDPGYNEQFF.

This clone was recorded only once. This chain connects TRBV5-1 to TRBJ1-6; 7 positions match TRBD1. Per germline, CDR1 SGHRS and CDR2 YFSETQ. Trimming cost V 4 bases and J 9 bases; bases outside gene matches: 7. CDR3 length: 14 residues. The CDR3 is CASSPDRISSPLHF. DNA of the CDR3: TGCGCCAGCAGCCCGGACAGGATCAGTTCACCCCTCCACTTT.

The V gene is TRBV28, the J gene TRBJ2-7; maybe TRBD2 (6 bases). This CDR3 comprises 14 residues. CDR1 MDHEN and CDR2 SYDVKM come from the germline V gene. The V and J ends lost 2 bases and 6 bases respectively, with 14 bases between them. The DNA of the CDR3 is TGTGCCAGCAGTTTAACAGGAGGGAGTCGCGAGCAGTACTTC. Amino acids: CASSLTGGSREQYF. Using reference TRBV28 and TRBJ2-7 for the parts outside the CDR3, the full variable domain is DVKVTQSSRYLVKRTGEKVFLECVQDMDHENMFWYRQDPGLGLRLIYFSYDVKMKEKGDIPEGYSVSREKKERFSLILESASTNQTSMYLCASSLTGGSREQYFGPGTRLTVT.

V is TRBV27 and J is TRBJ2-7, with 7 bases that match TRBD1. Germline V gene lookup returns CDR1 MNHEY and CDR2 SMNVEV (reference sequence). The length of the CDR3 is 16 residues. The ends lost 5 bases at V and 2 bases at J; junction bases unmatched: 12. CDR3 region: CASSLLIQGETYEQYF. In DNA, the CDR3 is TGTGCCAGCAGTCTCCTTATCCAGGGGGAAACCTACGAGCAGTACTTC.

The chain couples TRBV13 to TRBJ2-5; TRBD2 might be the D (6 bases). The CDR3 runs 16 residues. Trimming removed 4 bases at V and 3 bases at J, with 18 bases between. CDR1 and CDR2 (germline): PRHDT, FYEKMQ (reference sequence). This CDR3 is CASSSSWAGIKETQYF. In DNA form, the CDR3 reads TGTGCCAGCAGCTCGTCCTGGGCGGGGATAAAAGAGACCCAGTACTTC.

The genes are TRBV10-3 and TRBJ2-1; TRBD1 matches 8 bases. The CDR3 length is 12 residues. Germline CDR1 and CDR2: ENHRY and SYGVKD. J lost 12 bases, V lost 2 bases, and 3 bases had no gene match. The CDR3 DNA reads as TGTGCCATCAGTGAGGCGGGGACAGGGCAGTTCTTC. Translated: CAISEAGTGQFF.

This chain joins TRBV4-1 and TRBJ2-1, with D perhaps assigned TRBD1 or TRBD2 (5 bases each). Germline lookup yields CDR1 MGHRA and CDR2 YSYEKL. The CDR3 sequence is 14 residues long. V was clipped by 3 bases and J by 4 bases, with 10 bases between them. The CDR3 protein is CASSHQGPYNEQFF. The DNA of the CDR3 is TGCGCCAGCAGCCACCAGGGACCTTACAATGAGCAGTTCTTC.

This chain uses TRBV7-6 with TRBJ1-2, with D possibly TRBD1 on 6 matching bases. This CDR3 has 15 amino acids. Germline CDR1 reads SGHVS; CDR2 reads FNYEAQ. Trimming removed 5 bases at V and 4 bases at J, with 17 bases between. This CDR3 reads CASSLSGGGGYGYTF. The CDR3 DNA follows: TGTGCCAGCAGCCTCTCCGGGGGCGGGGGCTATGGCTACACCTTC.

V usage is TRBV9 and J usage is TRBJ2-1; 8 nucleotides align to TRBD1. Germline V gene lookup returns CDR1 SGDLS and CDR2 YYNGEE. This CDR3 contains 16 residues. V trimming: 1 base; J trimming: 9 bases; junction bases outside the gene matches: 12. For the CDR3, the DNA is TGTGCCAGCAGCGTATCGACAGGGGCCTCGTACGGTGAGCAGTTCTTC. Protein: CASSVSTGASYGEQFF.

This chain uses TRBV10-3 with TRBJ2-7; TRBD2 might be the D (5 bases). Looked up from germline, CDR1 is ENHRY and CDR2 is SYGVKD. CDR3 length: 15 amino acids. Trimming cost V 4 bases and J 5 bases, with 18 bases left between them. The CDR3 coding sequence is TGTGCCATCAGTGTTAGAGGGCCGGCCTCAGACGAGCAGTACTTC. The encoded protein is CAISVRGPASDEQYF.

This chain uses TRBV7-6 with TRBJ2-1, with D hard to call. CDR3 size: 13 residues. The V end lost 0 bases, the J end lost 8 bases, and 8 bases lay between the germline ends. Germline V gives CDR1 SGHVS, CDR2 FNYEAQ. The CDR3, as DNA: TGTGCCAGCAGCTTAGCGCGCCTGGATGAGCAGTTCTTC. Protein sequence: CASSLARLDEQFF.